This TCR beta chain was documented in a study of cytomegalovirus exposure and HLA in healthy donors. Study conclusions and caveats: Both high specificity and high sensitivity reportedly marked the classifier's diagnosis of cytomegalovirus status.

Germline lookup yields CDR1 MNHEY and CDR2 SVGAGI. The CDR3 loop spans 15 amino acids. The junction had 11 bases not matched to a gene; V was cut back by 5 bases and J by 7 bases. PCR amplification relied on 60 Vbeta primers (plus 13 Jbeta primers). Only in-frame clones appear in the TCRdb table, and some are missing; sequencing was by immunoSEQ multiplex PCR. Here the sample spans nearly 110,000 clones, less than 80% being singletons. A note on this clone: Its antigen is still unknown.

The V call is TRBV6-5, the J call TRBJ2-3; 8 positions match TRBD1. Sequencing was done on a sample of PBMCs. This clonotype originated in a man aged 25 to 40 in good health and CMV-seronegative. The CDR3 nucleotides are TGTGCCAGCAGTCCAAGCAGGGGGCGCCACAATACGCAGTATTTT. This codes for CASSPSRGRHNTQYF.